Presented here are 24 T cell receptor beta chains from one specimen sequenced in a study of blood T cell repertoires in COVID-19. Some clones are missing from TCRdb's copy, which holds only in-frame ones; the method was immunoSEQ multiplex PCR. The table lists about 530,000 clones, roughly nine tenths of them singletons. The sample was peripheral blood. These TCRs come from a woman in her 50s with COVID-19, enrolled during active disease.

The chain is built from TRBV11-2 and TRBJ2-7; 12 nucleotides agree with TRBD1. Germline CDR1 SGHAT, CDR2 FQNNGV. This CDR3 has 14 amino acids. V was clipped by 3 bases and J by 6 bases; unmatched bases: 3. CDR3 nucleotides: TGTGCCAGCAGCTTTGGGACAGGGGGCACCGAGCAGTACTTC. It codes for CASSFGTGGTEQYF.

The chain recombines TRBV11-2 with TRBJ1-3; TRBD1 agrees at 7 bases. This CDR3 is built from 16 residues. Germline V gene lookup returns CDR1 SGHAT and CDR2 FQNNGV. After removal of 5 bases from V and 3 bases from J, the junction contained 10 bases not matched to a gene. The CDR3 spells CASSQLRGKDGNTIYF. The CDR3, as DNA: TGTGCCAGCAGCCAACTCAGGGGGAAGGATGGAAACACCATATATTTT.

DNA for the CDR3: TGTGCCTGGAGGACGGTTACAGGGCGGAAACTGTTTTTT. It specifies CAWRTVTGRKLFF. The gene calls are TRBV30 and TRBJ1-4; tentative D call: TRBD1 (6 bases). The ends were cut back, 3 bases at V and 11 bases at J, with 16 bases in the middle. The CDR3 runs 13 residues. Germline V gene data show CDR1 as GTSNPN and CDR2 as SVGIG (reference sequence).

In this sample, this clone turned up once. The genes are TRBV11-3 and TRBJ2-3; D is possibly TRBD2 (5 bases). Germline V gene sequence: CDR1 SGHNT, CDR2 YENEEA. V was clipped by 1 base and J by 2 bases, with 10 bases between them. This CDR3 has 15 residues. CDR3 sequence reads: CASSLGGSDTDTQYF. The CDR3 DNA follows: TGTGCCAGCAGCTTAGGCGGTAGCGACACAGATACGCAGTATTTT. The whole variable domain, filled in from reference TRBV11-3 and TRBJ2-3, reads EAGVVQSPRYKIIEKKQPVAFWCNPISGHNTLYWYLQNLGQGPELLIRYENEEAVDDSQLPKDRFSAERLKGVDSTLKIQPAELGDSAVYLCASSLGGSDTDTQYFGPGTRLTVL.

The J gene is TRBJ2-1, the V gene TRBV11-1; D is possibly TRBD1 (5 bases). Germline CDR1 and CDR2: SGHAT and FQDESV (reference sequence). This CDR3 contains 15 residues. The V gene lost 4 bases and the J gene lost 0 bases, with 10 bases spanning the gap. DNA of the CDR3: TGTGCCAGCAGCTCTGACAGTAGCTCCTACAATGAGCAGTTCTTC. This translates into CASSSDSSSYNEQFF.

The DNA of the CDR3 is TGTGCCAGCAGTTTAAAGGGGGCGGCTAACTATGGCTACACCTTC. Protein: CASSLKGAANYGYTF. This rearrangement joins TRBV27 to TRBJ1-2, with 7 positions matching TRBD1. Trimming at V came to 2 bases and at J to 0 bases, leaving 3 bases not matched to a gene. The CDR3 extends over 15 amino acids. Germline CDR1 and CDR2: MNHEY and SMNVEV (reference sequence).

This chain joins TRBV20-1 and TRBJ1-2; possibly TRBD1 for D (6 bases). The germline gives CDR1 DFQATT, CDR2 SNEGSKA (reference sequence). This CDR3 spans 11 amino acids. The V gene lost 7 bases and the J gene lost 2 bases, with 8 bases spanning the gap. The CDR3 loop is CSVDRNYGYTF. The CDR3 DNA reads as TGCAGTGTGGACAGAAACTATGGCTACACCTTC.

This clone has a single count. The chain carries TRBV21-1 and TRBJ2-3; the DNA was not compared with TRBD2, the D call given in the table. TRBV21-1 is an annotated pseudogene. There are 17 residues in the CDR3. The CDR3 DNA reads TGTGCCAGCAGCAAAGCGCGTAGCGGGGGGGCGGCAGATACGCAGTATTTT. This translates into CASSKARSGGAADTQYF.

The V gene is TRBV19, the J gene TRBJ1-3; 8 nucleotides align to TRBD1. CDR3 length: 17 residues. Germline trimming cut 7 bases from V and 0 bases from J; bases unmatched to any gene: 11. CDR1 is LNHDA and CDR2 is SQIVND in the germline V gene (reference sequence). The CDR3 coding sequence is TGTGCCAGTAATCAGGGGGCTGTAGCCGACTCTGGAAACACCATATATTTT. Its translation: CASNQGAVADSGNTIYF.

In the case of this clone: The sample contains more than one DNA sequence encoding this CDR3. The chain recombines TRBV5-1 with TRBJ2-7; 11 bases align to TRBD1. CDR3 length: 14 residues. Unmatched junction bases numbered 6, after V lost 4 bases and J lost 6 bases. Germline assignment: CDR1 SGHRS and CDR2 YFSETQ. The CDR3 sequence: CASSPWTGGGEQYF. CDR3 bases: TGCGCCAGCAGCCCGTGGACAGGGGGCGGCGAGCAGTACTTC.

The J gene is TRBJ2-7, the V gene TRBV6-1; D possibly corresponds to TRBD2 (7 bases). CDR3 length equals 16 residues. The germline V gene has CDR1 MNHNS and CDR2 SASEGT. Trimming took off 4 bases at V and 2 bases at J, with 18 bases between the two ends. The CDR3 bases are TGTGCCAGCAGTGCCACACCGGGGGGCCTTACCTACGAGCAGTACTTC. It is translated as CASSATPGGLTYEQYF.

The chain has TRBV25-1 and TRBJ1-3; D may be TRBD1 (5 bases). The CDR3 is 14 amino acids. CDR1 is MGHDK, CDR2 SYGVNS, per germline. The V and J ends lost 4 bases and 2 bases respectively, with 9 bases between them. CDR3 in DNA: TGTGCCAGCAGTGGACAGCTCACTGGAAACACCATATATTTT. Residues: CASSGQLTGNTIYF.

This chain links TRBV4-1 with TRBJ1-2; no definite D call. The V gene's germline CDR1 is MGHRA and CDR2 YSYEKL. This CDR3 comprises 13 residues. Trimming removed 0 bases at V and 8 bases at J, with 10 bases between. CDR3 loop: CASSQDRIGGYTF. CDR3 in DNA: TGCGCCAGCAGCCAAGATCGAATCGGGGGCTACACCTTC.

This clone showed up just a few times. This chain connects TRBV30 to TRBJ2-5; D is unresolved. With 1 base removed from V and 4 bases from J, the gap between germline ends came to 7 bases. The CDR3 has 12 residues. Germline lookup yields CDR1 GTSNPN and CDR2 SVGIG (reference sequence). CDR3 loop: CAWSENRETQYF. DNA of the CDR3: TGTGCCTGGAGTGAAAATCGAGAGACCCAGTACTTC.

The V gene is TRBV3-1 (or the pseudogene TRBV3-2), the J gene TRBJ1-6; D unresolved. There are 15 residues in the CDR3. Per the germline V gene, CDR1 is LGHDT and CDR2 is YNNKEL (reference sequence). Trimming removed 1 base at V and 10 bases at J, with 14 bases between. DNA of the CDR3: TGTGCCAGCAGCCAAGGGCCGGGAGGCGGATCACCCCTCCACTTT. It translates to CASSQGPGGGSPLHF.

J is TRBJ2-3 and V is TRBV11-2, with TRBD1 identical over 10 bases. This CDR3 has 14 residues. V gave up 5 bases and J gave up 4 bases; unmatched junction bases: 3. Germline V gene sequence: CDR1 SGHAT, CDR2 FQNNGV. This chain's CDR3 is CASSPGTGADTQYF. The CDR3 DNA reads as TGTGCCAGCAGCCCGGGGACAGGGGCAGATACGCAGTATTTT.

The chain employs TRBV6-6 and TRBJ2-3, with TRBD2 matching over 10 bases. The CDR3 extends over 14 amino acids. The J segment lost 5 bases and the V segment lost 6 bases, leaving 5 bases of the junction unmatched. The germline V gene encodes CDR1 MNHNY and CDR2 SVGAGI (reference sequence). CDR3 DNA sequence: TGTGCCAGCAGGGGCATAGCGGGGGGAGATACGCAGTATTTT. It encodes CASRGIAGGDTQYF.

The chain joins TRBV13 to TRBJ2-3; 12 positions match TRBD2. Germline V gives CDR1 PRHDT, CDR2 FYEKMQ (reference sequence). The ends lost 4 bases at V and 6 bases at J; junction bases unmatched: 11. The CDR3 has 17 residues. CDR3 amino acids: CASSSEWTSGEGDTQYF. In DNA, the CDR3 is TGTGCCAGCAGCTCGGAATGGACTAGCGGGGAGGGGGATACGCAGTATTTT. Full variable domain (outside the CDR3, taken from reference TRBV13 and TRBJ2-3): AAGVIQSPRHLIKEKRETATLKCYPIPRHDTVYWYQQGPGQDPQFLISFYEKMQSDKGSIPDRFSAQQFSDYHSELNMSSLELGDSALYFCASSSEWTSGEGDTQYFGPGTRLTVL.

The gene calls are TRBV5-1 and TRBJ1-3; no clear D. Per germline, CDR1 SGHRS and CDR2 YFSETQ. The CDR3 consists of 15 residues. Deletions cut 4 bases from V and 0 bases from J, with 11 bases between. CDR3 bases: TGCGCCAGCAGCCCCGGGTCAGCCTCTGGAAACACCATATATTTT. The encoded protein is CASSPGSASGNTIYF. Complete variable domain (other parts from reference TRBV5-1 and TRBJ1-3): KAGVTQTPRYLIKTRGQQVTLSCSPISGHRSVSWYQQTPGQGLQFLFEYFSETQRNKGNFPGRFSGRQFSNSRSEMNVSTLELGDSALYLCASSPGSASGNTIYFGEGSWLTVV.

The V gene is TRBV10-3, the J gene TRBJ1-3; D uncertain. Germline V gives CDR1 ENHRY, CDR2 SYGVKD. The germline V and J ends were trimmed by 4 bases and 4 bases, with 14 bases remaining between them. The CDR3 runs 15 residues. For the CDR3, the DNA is TGTGCCATCAGTGCCGGATCAGGATTCGGAAACACCATATATTTT. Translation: CAISAGSGFGNTIYF.

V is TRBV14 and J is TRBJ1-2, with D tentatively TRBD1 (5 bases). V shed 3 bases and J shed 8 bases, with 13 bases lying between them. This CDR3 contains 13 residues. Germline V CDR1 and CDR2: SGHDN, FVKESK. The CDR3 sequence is CASSQGGYYGYTF. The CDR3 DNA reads TGTGCCAGCAGCCAGGGGGGGTATTACGGCTACACCTTC.

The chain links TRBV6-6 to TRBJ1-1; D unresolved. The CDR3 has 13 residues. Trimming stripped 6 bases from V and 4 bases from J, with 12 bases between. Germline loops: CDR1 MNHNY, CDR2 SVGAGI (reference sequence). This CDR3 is CASSRVSVTEAFF. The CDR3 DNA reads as TGTGCCAGCAGCCGCGTATCGGTCACTGAAGCTTTCTTT.

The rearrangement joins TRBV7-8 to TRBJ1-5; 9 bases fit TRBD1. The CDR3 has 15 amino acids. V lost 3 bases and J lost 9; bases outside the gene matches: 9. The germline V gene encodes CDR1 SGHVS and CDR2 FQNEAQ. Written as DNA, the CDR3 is TGTGCCAGCAGCTTTGGGGACAGGGTGCTGGGGCCCCAGCATTTT. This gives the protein CASSFGDRVLGPQHF.

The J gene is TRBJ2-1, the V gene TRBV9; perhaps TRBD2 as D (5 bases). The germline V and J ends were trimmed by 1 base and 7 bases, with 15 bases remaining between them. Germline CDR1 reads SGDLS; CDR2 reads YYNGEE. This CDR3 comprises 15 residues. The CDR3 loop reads CASSVLGVDGNEQFF. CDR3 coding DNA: TGTGCCAGCAGCGTACTCGGGGTTGATGGGAATGAGCAGTTCTTC.